These T cell receptor beta chains were read from a single sample in a study of T cells in Graves' hyperthyroidism and ophthalmopathy. TCRdb independently ran MiXCR on the multiplex PCR reads; one entry per CDR3 protein. The table lists approximately 630,000 distinct CDR3 sequences, roughly 15% of them singletons. The sequenced sample consisted of blood. These receptors were taken from a woman aged 25 to 39 with Graves' hyperthyroidism. Both conserved end residues are part of each CDR3. The D gene is left open where the match is weak. Size is stated for part of the rows, as once, few or many counts, or as a class when the clone is expanded.

TRBD2 | TRBJ2-5 | . | 18 | TRBV10-2 | TGCGCCAGCAGTGACGGGGGACTAGCGGGAGATATGGAAGAGACCCAGTACTTC | CASSDGGLAGDMEETQYF
. | TRBJ1-1 | . | 12 | TRBV4-3 | TGCGCCAGCCCCGAACGGAACACTGAAGCTTTCTTT | CASPERNTEAFF
TRBD2 | TRBJ2-7 | many | 15 | TRBV11-2 | TGTGCCAGCAGCGTCCTAGCGGGAGGAGACTACGAGCAGTACTTC | CASSVLAGGDYEQYF
. | TRBJ2-7 | few | 14 | TRBV15 | TGTGCCACCAGCGTCAGGACGGAACCCTACGAGCAGTACTTC | CATSVRTEPYEQYF
TRBD1 | TRBJ2-2 | few | 17 | TRBV13 | TGTGCCAGCAGCTCCGCCGCGGGACAGGGCAACACCGGGGAGCTGTTTTTT | CASSSAAGQGNTGELFF
TRBD1 | TRBJ2-7 | . | 16 | TRBV11-2 | TGTGCCAGCAGCCGCCCTGGACAGGGGGCCCACTACGAGCAGTACTTC | CASSRPGQGAHYEQYF
. | TRBJ1-3 | . | 14 | TRBV10-3 | TGTGCCACCAGTGGACAGTCGGATGGAAACACCATATATTTT | CATSGQSDGNTIYF
. | TRBJ2-7 | few | 15 | TRBV7-9 | TGTGCCAGCAGCACACCGGTCCTGGGGTTAAGGGAGCAGTACTTC | CASSTPVLGLREQYF
TRBD2 | TRBJ2-4 | few | 16 | TRBV7-9 | TGTGCCAGCAGCCGCCGACTAGCGGGAGGGAAAAACATTCAGTACTTC | CASSRRLAGGKNIQYF
. | TRBJ1-2 | . | 17 | TRBV7-3 | TGTGCCAGCAGCTTAGATATTATAGGGCGGGTCGACTATGGCTACACCTTC | CASSLDIIGRVDYGYTF
. | TRBJ2-7 | . | 13 | TRBV29-1 | TGCAGCGTTACCCGGACAATTAAGTACGAGCAGTACTTC | CSVTRTIKYEQYF
TRBD2 | TRBJ2-5 | few | 17 | TRBV10-3 | TGTGCCATCAGTGTGGGGACTAGCGCCACGGGGAAAGAGACCCAGTACTTC | CAISVGTSATGKETQYF
. | TRBJ1-1 | . | 12 | TRBV6-9 | TGTGCCAGCAGTTACCTCGGCCAGAAAGCTTTCTTT | CASSYLGQKAFF
. | TRBJ1-2 | many | 14 | TRBV5-1 | TGCGCCAGCAGCACCCGTGAGGGTATCCATGGCTACACCTTC | CASSTREGIHGYTF
TRBD1 | TRBJ2-3 | . | 16 | TRBV20-1 | TGCAGTGCTAGAGATCCGGCAGGGGGCGACGCAGATACGCAGTATTTT | CSARDPAGGDADTQYF
. | TRBJ2-5 | many | 16 | TRBV6-2/TRBV6-3 | TGTGCCAGCAGTTACGTCAGGGCCCTGGGGGAAGAGACCCAGTACTTC | CASSYVRALGEETQYF
TRBD2 | TRBJ2-1 | few | 16 | TRBV4-1 | TGCGCCAGCAGCAGACCCGGGACTAGCGGGAGGAATGAGCAGTTCTTC | CASSRPGTSGRNEQFF
. | TRBJ1-6 | many | 13 | TRBV30 | TGTGCCTGGAGTGTACAGGGTAATTCACCCCTCCACTTT | CAWSVQGNSPLHF
. | TRBJ2-3 | . | 13 | TRBV20-1 | TGCAGTGCACGATCGGGGGGCCTAGATACGCAGTATTTT | CSARSGGLDTQYF
. | TRBJ2-3 | few | 14 | TRBV6-1 | TGTGCCAGCAGTGAAGAAGGGTCCTGGTATACGCAGTATTTT | CASSEEGSWYTQYF
. | TRBJ2-1 | many | 13 | TRBV28 | TGTGCCAGCAGTTATAACCAGGGAAATGAGCAGTTCTTC | CASSYNQGNEQFF
TRBD2 | TRBJ2-7 | many | 15 | TRBV7-2 | TGTGCCAGCAGCTTAGTAGCTAGCGGGAGTAACGAGCAGTACTTC | CASSLVASGSNEQYF
. | TRBJ1-3 | . | 14 | TRBV6-1 | TGTGCCAGCAGGGCAGAGAACTCTGGAAACACCATATATTTT | CASRAENSGNTIYF
. | TRBJ2-2 | many | 14 | TRBV27 | TGTGCCAGCAGGCCTGACCCTAACACCGGGGAGCTGTTTTTT | CASRPDPNTGELFF
TRBD1 | TRBJ2-7 | . | 14 | TRBV5-4 | TGTGCCAGCAGCACCGGGACAGCGACCTACGAGCAGTACTTC | CASSTGTATYEQYF
TRBD1 | TRBJ2-3 | many | 15 | TRBV28 | TGTGCCAGCAGTGCGGGACAGGGGGCGGTGGATACGCAGTATTTT | CASSAGQGAVDTQYF
. | TRBJ2-3 | many | 13 | TRBV30 | TGTGCCTGGAGTTTCGGAGCAACAGATACGCAGTATTTT | CAWSFGATDTQYF
. | TRBJ2-4 | . | 13 | TRBV6-2/TRBV6-3 | TGTGCCAGCAGTCCGGTGGACAAAAACATTCAGTACTTC | CASSPVDKNIQYF
TRBD1 | TRBJ2-7 | once | 16 | TRBV5-5 | TGTGCCAGCAGCTTGCAGGGGGACAGGGAGTTTGACGAGCAGTACTTC | CASSLQGDREFDEQYF
TRBD2 | TRBJ2-5 | few | 15 | TRBV6-2/TRBV6-3 | TGTGCCAGCAGTTACCCTGGACTAGCCAGCGAGACCCAGTACTTC | CASSYPGLASETQYF
TRBD2 | TRBJ2-1 | many | 15 | TRBV14 | TGTGCCAGCAGCCCTATCGGACTAGCGGACAATGAGCAGTTCTTC | CASSPIGLADNEQFF
TRBD2 | TRBJ2-1 | many | 17 | TRBV24-1 | TGTGCCACCAGTGATGCCACCGGGACTAGCGGTTACAATGAGCAGTTCTTC | CATSDATGTSGYNEQFF
. | TRBJ2-1 | many | 16 | TRBV7-9 | TGTGCCAGCAGCTTAGGCGGGGCAACTGGATACAATGAGCAGTTCTTC | CASSLGGATGYNEQFF
TRBD2 | TRBJ2-7 | . | 18 | TRBV7-3 | TGTGCCAGCAGTAACGGACTAGCGGGAGGGCCCCGCCCCTACGAGCAGTACTTC | CASSNGLAGGPRPYEQYF
. | TRBJ2-1 | many | 16 | TRBV10-3 | TGTGCCATCAGTGAGTCAGGGGGGCCAACCTACAATGAGCAGTTCTTC | CAISESGGPTYNEQFF
. | TRBJ2-7 | many | 14 | TRBV3-1 | TGTGCCAGCAGCCATGGCGTCGGAACCTACGAGCAGTACTTC | CASSHGVGTYEQYF
TRBD2 | TRBJ2-5 | . | 16 | TRBV7-2 | TGTGCCAGCAGCTTCCTAGCGGGAGGGGCGGGAGAGACCCAGTACTTC | CASSFLAGGAGETQYF
TRBD2 | TRBJ2-7 | many | 16 | TRBV20-1 | TGCAGTGCCATGGGACTAGCGGGAGATGTGAAGGAGGAGCAGTACTTC | CSAMGLAGDVKEEQYF
TRBD1 | TRBJ1-4 | many | 15 | TRBV2 | TGTGCCAGCTGCACGGACAGGGGAATAAATGAAAAACTGTTTTTT | CASCTDRGINEKLFF
. | TRBJ2-7 | many | 14 | TRBV28 | TGTGCCAGCATCTCCGGGACTGCACCCTACGAGCAGTACTTC | CASISGTAPYEQYF